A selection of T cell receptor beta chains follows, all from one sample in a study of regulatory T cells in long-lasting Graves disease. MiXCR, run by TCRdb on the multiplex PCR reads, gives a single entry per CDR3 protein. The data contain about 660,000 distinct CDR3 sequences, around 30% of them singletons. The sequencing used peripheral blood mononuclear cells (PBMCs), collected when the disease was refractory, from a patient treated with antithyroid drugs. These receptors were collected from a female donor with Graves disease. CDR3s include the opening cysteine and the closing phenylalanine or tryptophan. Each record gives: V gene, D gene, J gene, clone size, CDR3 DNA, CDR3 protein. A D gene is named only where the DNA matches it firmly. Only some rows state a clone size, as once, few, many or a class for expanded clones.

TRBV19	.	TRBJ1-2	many	TGTGCCAGTAGCCGGGACTATCCGTCTGGCTACACCTTC	CASSRDYPSGYTF
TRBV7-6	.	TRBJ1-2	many	TGTGCCAGCAGCATCATGGCGGGGGGGAACTATGGCTACACCTTC	CASSIMAGGNYGYTF
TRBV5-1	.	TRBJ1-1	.	TGCGCCAGCAGCTTCTCTGAGGGGCAGAACACTGAAGCTTTCTTT	CASSFSEGQNTEAFF
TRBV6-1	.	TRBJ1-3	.	TGTGCCAGCAGCCGGGCCCTCTCTGGAAACACCATATATTTT	CASSRALSGNTIYF
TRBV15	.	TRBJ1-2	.	TGTGCCACCAGCAGAGATCGGATGGGCGATGGCTACACCTTC	CATSRDRMGDGYTF
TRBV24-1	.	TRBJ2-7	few	TGTGCCACCAGTGAAGTCAGGCACGCCTACGAGCAGTACTTC	CATSEVRHAYEQYF
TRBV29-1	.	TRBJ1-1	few	TGCAGCGCTCTGACGAGCAGGGGCGCCACTGAAGCTTTCTTT	CSALTSRGATEAFF
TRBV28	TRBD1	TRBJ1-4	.	TGTGCCAGCAGTTCCCCAGGGGGGTCGTCGCATGAAAAACTGTTTTTT	CASSSPGGSSHEKLFF
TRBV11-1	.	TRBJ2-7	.	TGTGCCAGCAGCTTTCCCTCAGGGGCCGAGCAGTACTTC	CASSFPSGAEQYF
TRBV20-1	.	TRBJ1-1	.	TGCAGTGCTAGACGGCCGTCCGGGGGGGGACTAGAAGCTTTCTTT	CSARRPSGGGLEAFF
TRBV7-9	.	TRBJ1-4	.	TGTGCCAGCAGCTCCACAAAAACAGGGTCTAATGAAAAACTGTTTTTT	CASSSTKTGSNEKLFF
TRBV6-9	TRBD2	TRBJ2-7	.	TGTGCCAGCAGTTACCGGCGGGAGGTACTCGCCCCCTACGAGCAGTACTTC	CASSYRREVLAPYEQYF
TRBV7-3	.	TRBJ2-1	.	TGTGCCAGCAGCTCAACGATCGGGAGTTTCTCCTACAATGAGCAGTTCTTC	CASSSTIGSFSYNEQFF
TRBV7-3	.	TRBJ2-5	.	TGTGCCAGCAGCTCTACCTTTTCGTACCAAGAGACCCAGTACTTC	CASSSTFSYQETQYF
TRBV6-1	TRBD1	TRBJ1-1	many	TGTGCCAGCAGTGAAACAGGGGACACTGAAGCTTTCTTT	CASSETGDTEAFF
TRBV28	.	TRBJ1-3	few	TGTGCCAGCAGCTCCGACAGGCAACACTCTGGAAACACCATATATTTT	CASSSDRQHSGNTIYF
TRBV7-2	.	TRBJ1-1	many	TGTGCCAGCAGCCCCCGGGTGTTAATGAACACTGAAGCTTTCTTT	CASSPRVLMNTEAFF
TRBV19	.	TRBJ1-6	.	TGTGCCAGTAGCCAACCCCCGACCGGGACAACGAATTCACCCCTCCACTTT	CASSQPPTGTTNSPLHF
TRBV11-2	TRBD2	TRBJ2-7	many	TGTGCCAGCAGTTTGCTAGCGGGAGGAACCTACGAGCAGTACTTC	CASSLLAGGTYEQYF
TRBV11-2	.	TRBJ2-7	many	TGTGCCAGCAGCTTACAGCGGGCGTCATACGAGCAGTACTTC	CASSLQRASYEQYF
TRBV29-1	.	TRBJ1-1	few	TGCAGCGTACGTAATGGGGGCGACGGGACTGAAGCTTTCTTT	CSVRNGGDGTEAFF
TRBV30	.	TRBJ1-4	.	TGTGCCTGGAGTGTAGTGGCAGGGTGGGATGAAAAACTGTTTTTT	CAWSVVAGWDEKLFF
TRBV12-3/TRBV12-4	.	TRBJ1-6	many	TGTGCCAGCATGTGGGCAGGGGTTTCACCCCTCCACTTT	CASMWAGVSPLHF
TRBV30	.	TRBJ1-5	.	TGTGCCTGGACAACAGGGCTCACTAATCAGCCCCAGCATTTT	CAWTTGLTNQPQHF
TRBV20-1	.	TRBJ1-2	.	TGCAGTGCTAGGGATACAGGGCGGAAACCTCATGGCTACACCTTC	CSARDTGRKPHGYTF
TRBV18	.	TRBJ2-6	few	TGTGCCAGCTCACCTGGGATCCTTTCTGGGGCCAACGTCCTGACTTTC	CASSPGILSGANVLTF
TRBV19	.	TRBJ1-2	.	TGTGCCAGCCATTCCAGGTTTAACTATGGCTACACCTTC	CASHSRFNYGYTF
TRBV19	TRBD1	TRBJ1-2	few	TGTGCCAGCTCGTCCGGGACAGGGCCTAACTATGGCTACACCTTC	CASSSGTGPNYGYTF
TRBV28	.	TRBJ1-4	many	TGTGCCAGCAGGTCCGCAGTGCCCCCAAAACTGTTTTTT	CASRSAVPPKLFF
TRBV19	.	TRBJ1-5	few	TGTGCCAGTAGTATAGATCTGACCTATAGCAATCAGCCCCAGCATTTT	CASSIDLTYSNQPQHF
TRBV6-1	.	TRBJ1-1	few	TGTGCCAGCCAAAAACAGGGCGACACTGAAGCTTTCTTT	CASQKQGDTEAFF
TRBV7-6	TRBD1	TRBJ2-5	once	TGTGCCAGCAGCGATCCTCTCCGGGACAGACGAGAGACCCAGTACTTC	CASSDPLRDRRETQYF
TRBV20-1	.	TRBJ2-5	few	TGCAGTGCTCCTCCCGGAGAGACCCAGTACTTC	CSAPPGETQYF
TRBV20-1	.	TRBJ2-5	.	TGCAGTGCTAGCAAGAGAGGAGAGACCCAGTACTTC	CSASKRGETQYF
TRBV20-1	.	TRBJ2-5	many	TGCAGTGCTATCAGTCTGCGGCGGAACCAAGAGACCCAGTACTTC	CSAISLRRNQETQYF
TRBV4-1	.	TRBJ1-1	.	TGCGCCAGCAGCCAAGACGCGGGTCAGAACACTGAAGCTTTCTTT	CASSQDAGQNTEAFF
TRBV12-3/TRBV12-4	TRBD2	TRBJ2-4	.	TGTGCCACCGGGACTAGCGGCCCCTTAGCCAAAAACATTCAGTACTTC	CATGTSGPLAKNIQYF
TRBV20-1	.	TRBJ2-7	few	TGCAGTGCTAGCGGGGCAAGCTCCTACGAGCAGTACTTC	CSASGASSYEQYF
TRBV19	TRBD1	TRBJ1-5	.	TGTGCCAGTAGACTAACGGGACAGGGACATCAGCCCCAGCATTTT	CASRLTGQGHQPQHF
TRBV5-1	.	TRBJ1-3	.	TGCGCCAGCAGCTTGGCGGGGGCTCAGGGAGGAAACACCATATATTTT	CASSLAGAQGGNTIYF
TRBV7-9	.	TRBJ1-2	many	TGTGCCAGCAGCTTAGAAAGGCTTACTAACTATGGCTACACCTTC	CASSLERLTNYGYTF
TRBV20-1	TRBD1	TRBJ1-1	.	TGCAGTGCGCGGGCAGTCGGGACAGGGAGTTGGTGGGACACTGAAGCTTTCTTT	CSARAVGTGSWWDTEAFF
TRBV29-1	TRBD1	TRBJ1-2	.	TGCAGCGTTTTTACAGGGGCAGACTATGGCTACACCTTC	CSVFTGADYGYTF
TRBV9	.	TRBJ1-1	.	TGTGCCAGCAGCGTAGCTCCTGACAGTGAAGCTTTCTTT	CASSVAPDSEAFF
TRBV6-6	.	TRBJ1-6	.	TGTGCCAGCAGTTACTCGGCCCATAATTCACCCCTCCACTTT	CASSYSAHNSPLHF
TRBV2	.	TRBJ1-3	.	TGTGCCAGCAGTGAAACGACGTTTGGAAACACCATATATTTT	CASSETTFGNTIYF
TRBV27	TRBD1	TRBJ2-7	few	TGTGCCAGCAGTTCCCCGGTGTACAGGGGTTCCTACGAGCAGTACTTC	CASSSPVYRGSYEQYF
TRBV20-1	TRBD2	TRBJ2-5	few	TGCAGTGCTCGCGGGAGGTCGACGCAAGAGACCCAGTACTTC	CSARGRSTQETQYF
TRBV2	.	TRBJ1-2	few	TGTGCCAGCAGTGGACCTTCCCGTTCCTATGGCTACACCTTC	CASSGPSRSYGYTF
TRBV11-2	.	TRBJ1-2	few	TGTGCCAGCAGCCGGAGGGCAGTTAACTATGGCTACACCTTC	CASSRRAVNYGYTF
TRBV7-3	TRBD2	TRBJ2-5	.	TGTGCCAGCAGCTCAACTAGCGGGAGGGGAGAGACCCAGTACTTC	CASSSTSGRGETQYF
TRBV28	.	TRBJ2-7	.	TGTGCCAGCAGCGAACCCATGGGAAGTCCGCACAACCTCTACGAGCAGTACTTC	CASSEPMGSPHNLYEQYF
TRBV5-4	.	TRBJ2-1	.	TGTGCCAGCAGCTGGACCCTTAGAAGCGAGCAGTTCTTC	CASSWTLRSEQFF
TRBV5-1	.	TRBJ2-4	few	TGCGCCAGCAGCGTGGGACTCCCGGGAAACATTCAGTACTTC	CASSVGLPGNIQYF
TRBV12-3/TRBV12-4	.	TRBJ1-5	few	TGTGCCAGCAGTCCCGTTTTTAGGGTGGATCAGCCCCAGCATTTT	CASSPVFRVDQPQHF
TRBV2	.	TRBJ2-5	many	TGTGCCAGCACCGGATCGAAAACAGGGACCCAGTACTTC	CASTGSKTGTQYF